A single sample gave rise to the 20 T cell receptor beta chains below, sequenced in a study of CD8 T cells in ankylosing spondylitis (dated by TCRdb to the late 2010s). Study-wide findings and limitations: A TCR beta motif of fewer than 10 highly homologous amino acid variants appeared characteristic of blood from ankylosing spondylitis patients.

No cognate antigen is known for these TCRs. Library construction relied on 5' RACE. Instrument on record: Illumina HiSeq 2500. The raw public data were reprocessed by TCRdb itself: fastp quality trimming at Q25, MiXCR clonotype calling, in-frame beta chains only. Rows are combined by CDR3 protein, so each entry shows the most common genes and DNA. The sample table contains about 510,000 distinct CDR3 sequences; only one count was recorded for about 5% of them. Around 3.4% of the sample belongs to the ten largest clones. The specimen sequenced was blood, either unsorted or a sorted T cell fraction (not recorded which). These receptors originate from a male donor with ankylosing spondylitis.

On this clonotype: Being one base from a much bigger clone, this may be a read error. The chain carries TRBV5-5 and TRBJ2-6, with D unresolved. CDR3 length: 15 amino acids. V was cut by 2 bases and J by 0 bases, with 6 bases left in between. CDR1 is SGHKS and CDR2 is YYEKEE in the germline V gene (reference sequence). The CDR3 loop is CASSLPISGANVLTF. DNA of the CDR3: TGTGCCAGCAGCTTACCGATCTCTGGGGCCAACGTCCTGACTTTC.

V usage is TRBV12-3 or TRBV12-4 and J usage is TRBJ1-6; D remains ambiguous. Deletions cut 5 bases from V and 5 bases from J, with 7 bases between. The CDR3 loop spans 13 amino acids. CDR3 region: CASSNGDNSPLHF. The DNA for the CDR3 is TGTGCCAGCAGTAACGGTGATAATTCACCCCTCCACTTT.

This clonotype was found many times. V is TRBV4-1 and J is TRBJ2-5; no reliable D call. This CDR3 comprises 14 residues. Trimming removed 0 bases from V and 5 bases from J, with 10 bases in between. CDR1 and CDR2 (germline): MGHRA, YSYEKL. The CDR3 is CASSQDWALETQYF. In DNA, the CDR3 is TGCGCCAGCAGCCAAGACTGGGCTTTGGAGACCCAGTACTTC.

This clonotype was recorded many times. The V and J genes are TRBV4-3 and TRBJ2-7; possibly TRBD1 or TRBD2 for D (5 bases each). This CDR3 has 17 amino acids. Germline values: CDR1 LGHNA, CDR2 YSLEER. Trimming cost V 0 bases and J 5 bases, with 20 bases left between them. The CDR3 nucleotides read TGCGCCAGCAGCCAAGACGGGATTGGGGCCCAAGGAGACGAGCAGTACTTC. Its protein is CASSQDGIGAQGDEQYF.

In its sample, this clonotype was seen many times. The chain joins TRBV5-1 to TRBJ2-1; 9 bases are a match to TRBD2. Germline V lookup: CDR1 SGHRS, CDR2 YFSETQ. There are 17 residues in the CDR3. V shed 0 bases and J 1 base; nucleotides not matched to a gene: 5. This CDR3 reads CASSLAHAGGSYNEQFF. As DNA, the CDR3 is TGCGCCAGCAGCTTGGCTCATGCGGGAGGGTCCTACAATGAGCAGTTCTTC.

In its sample, this clonotype was seen a few times. V is TRBV20-1 and J is TRBJ1-2, with D perhaps TRBD1 (6 bases). Trimming stripped 3 bases from V and 4 bases from J, with 21 bases between. Germline assignment: CDR1 DFQATT and CDR2 SNEGSKA (reference sequence). The length of the CDR3 is 16 residues. CDR3 nucleotide sequence: TGCAGTGCTAGTCCAGCGGGGGGACCAGGGGTCTATGGCTACACCTTC. Protein: CSASPAGGPGVYGYTF.

This clonotype appeared many times. The V gene is TRBV28, the J gene TRBJ2-7, with D unclear. Trimming pared 10 bases from V and 0 bases from J, leaving 13 bases between. Germline V gives CDR1 MDHEN, CDR2 SYDVKM. The CDR3 sequence is 13 residues long. CDR3 in DNA: TGTGCCATCGATAAGTCTAGCTCCTACGAGCAGTACTTC. Its protein is CAIDKSSSYEQYF.

This clonotype was detected many times. The V gene is TRBV9, the J gene TRBJ1-6; maybe TRBD1 (6 bases). The CDR3 is made up of 15 amino acids. The germline gives CDR1 SGDLS, CDR2 YYNGEE. V was trimmed by 4 bases and J by 4 bases, leaving 12 bases between them. CDR3 in amino acids: CASSRGGEYNSPLHF. The CDR3 DNA follows: TGTGCCAGCAGCAGAGGGGGGGAATATAATTCACCCCTCCACTTT.

This clonotype has just a few counts. The J gene is TRBJ2-2, the V gene TRBV6-1; D possibly matches TRBD1 or TRBD2 (5 bases each). Germline assignment: CDR1 MNHNS and CDR2 SASEGT. CDR3 length equals 14 residues. Trimming left V 7 bases short and J 3 bases short, with 12 bases between. The chain's CDR3 is CASNMGRYTGELFF. The DNA for the CDR3 is TGTGCCAGCAATATGGGACGGTACACCGGGGAGCTGTTTTTT.

The CDR3 DNA reads TGTGCCAGGGGCAAGGGGGGAAACCAGCCCCAGCATTTT. It yields the protein CARGKGGNQPQHF. The V call is TRBV14, the J call TRBJ1-5, with D possibly matching TRBD1 (6 bases). Germline CDR1 is SGHDN and CDR2 is FVKESK. This CDR3 is 13 amino acids long. Trimming took 9 bases from V and 7 from J, leaving 16 bases between them.

This clonotype was picked up many times. The rearrangement joins TRBV29-1 to TRBJ1-1; 7 nucleotides match TRBD1. The CDR3 loop spans 13 amino acids. Unmatched junction bases numbered 5, after V lost 6 bases and J lost 1 base. The V gene's germline CDR1 is SQVTM and CDR2 ANQGSEA. The CDR3 DNA sequence: TGCAGCGTCGGGACAGACCAGAACACTGAAGCTTTCTTT. Translating it yields CSVGTDQNTEAFF.

This clonotype was detected ten times or more. V and J are TRBV20-1 and TRBJ1-2; D is ambiguous. The germline CDR1 and CDR2 sequences are DFQATT and SNEGSKA (reference sequence). V dropped 6 bases and J dropped 7 bases, with 18 bases sitting between them. This CDR3 has 13 amino acids. The DNA for the CDR3 is TGCAGTGCCCGCCTACGCCGCTGGGGTGGCTACACCTTC. Its protein is CSARLRRWGGYTF.

V is TRBV4-2 and J is TRBJ2-2, with D perhaps matching TRBD1 or TRBD2 (5 bases each). The CDR3 runs to 16 residues. Germline V gives CDR1 LGHNA, CDR2 YNFKEQ. Deletions cut 0 bases from V and 2 bases from J, with 10 bases between. The CDR3 protein is CASSQDWGYNTGELFF. DNA for the CDR3: TGTGCCAGCAGCCAAGATTGGGGGTATAACACCGGGGAGCTGTTTTTT.

The sample holds many counts of this clonotype. One end of the junction does not line up with germline, which may come from a read error. This chain links TRBV7-7 with TRBJ1-1, with a possible D match to TRBD1 (5 bases). CDR1 and CDR2 from the germline V gene are SSHAT and FNYEAQ (reference sequence). This CDR3 region has 15 residues. CDR3 DNA sequence: TGTGCTAGCAGCTTAATAACAGGCGGGAACACTGAAGCTTTCTTT. Translating it yields CASSLITGGNTEAFF.

This clonotype was found many times. This chain connects TRBV20-1 to TRBJ1-1, with D uncertain. The germline gives CDR1 DFQATT, CDR2 SNEGSKA (reference sequence). The CDR3 loop spans 15 amino acids. V was clipped by 2 bases and J by 1 base, with 14 bases between them. The CDR3 protein is CSARSRGSRNTEAFF. The CDR3 DNA reads as TGCAGTGCTAGATCCAGAGGCAGTAGGAACACTGAAGCTTTCTTT.

Ten or more counts support this clonotype. The gene calls are TRBV3-1 and TRBJ1-1; D remains unclear. CDR3 length: 13 amino acids. From germline, CDR1 is LGHDT and CDR2 YNNKEL (reference sequence). Trimming cost V 2 bases and J 2 bases, with 6 bases left between them. CDR3 DNA sequence: TGTGCCAGCAGCCAATTACTTAACACTGAAGCTTTCTTT. Amino acid sequence: CASSQLLNTEAFF.

This clonotype came up many times. The CDR3 sequence: CASRTPFQRGNTEAFF. The CDR3 DNA is TGTGCCAGCAGGACACCATTCCAAAGGGGGAACACTGAAGCTTTCTTT. This chain connects TRBV5-5 to TRBJ1-1; D possibly corresponds to TRBD1 (5 bases). Germline V lookup: CDR1 SGHKS, CDR2 YYEKEE (reference sequence). CDR3 size: 16 residues. V lost 5 bases to trimming and J lost 1 base, with 18 bases between them.

This clonotype was seen many times. The V call is TRBV5-1, the J call TRBJ2-1; the D gene is possibly TRBD1 (5 bases). This CDR3 is built from 14 residues. V was shortened by 5 bases and J by 0 bases, with 9 bases between the two germline ends. CDR1 SGHRS and CDR2 YFSETQ come from the germline V gene. CDR3 in amino acids: CASSGASSYNEQFF. The CDR3 nucleotides read TGCGCCAGCAGTGGGGCCAGCTCCTACAATGAGCAGTTCTTC.

This clonotype was seen at least ten times. This chain uses TRBV12-3 or TRBV12-4 with TRBJ1-1; possibly TRBD1 for D (6 bases). The CDR3 runs to 16 residues. V lost 7 bases and J lost 3, with 21 bases in between. CDR3 coding DNA: TGTGCCAGCAAAAAAAACCTCGGACAGAGTTACACTGAAGCTTTCTTT. Translating gives CASKKNLGQSYTEAFF.

The gene calls are TRBV21-1 and TRBJ2-7; TRBD2 is the table's D call, not checked against the DNA. TRBV21-1 is a recognized pseudogene. CDR3 length: 14 amino acids. CDR3 DNA: TGTGCCAACTCCCTCGACCGCGCTAACCACGAGCAGTACTTC. It specifies CANSLDRANHEQYF.